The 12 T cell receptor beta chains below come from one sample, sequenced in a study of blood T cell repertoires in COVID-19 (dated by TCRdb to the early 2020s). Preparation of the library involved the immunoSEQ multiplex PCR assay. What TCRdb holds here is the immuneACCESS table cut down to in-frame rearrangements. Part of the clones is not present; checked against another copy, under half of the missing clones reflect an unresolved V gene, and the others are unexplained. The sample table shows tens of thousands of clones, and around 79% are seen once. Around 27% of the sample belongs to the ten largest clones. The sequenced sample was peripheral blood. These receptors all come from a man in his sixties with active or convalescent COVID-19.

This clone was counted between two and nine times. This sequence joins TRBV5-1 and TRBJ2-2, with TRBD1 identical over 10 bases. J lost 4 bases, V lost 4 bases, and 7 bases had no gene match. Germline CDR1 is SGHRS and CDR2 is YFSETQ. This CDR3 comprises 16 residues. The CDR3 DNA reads TGCGCCAGCAGCCTTTCCGGACAGGGGGGCACCGGGGAGCTGTTTTTT. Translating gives CASSLSGQGGTGELFF.

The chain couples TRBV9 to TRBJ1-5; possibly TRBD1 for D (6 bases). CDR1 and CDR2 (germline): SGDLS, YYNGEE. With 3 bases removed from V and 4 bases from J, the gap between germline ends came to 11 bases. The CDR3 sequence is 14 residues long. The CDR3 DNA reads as TGTGCCAGCAGCGCGGACAGTGGGAATCAGCCCCAGCATTTT. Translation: CASSADSGNQPQHF.

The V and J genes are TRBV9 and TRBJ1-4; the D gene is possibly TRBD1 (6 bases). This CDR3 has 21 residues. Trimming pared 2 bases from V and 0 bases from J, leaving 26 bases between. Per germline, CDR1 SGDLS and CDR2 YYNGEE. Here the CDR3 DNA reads TGTGCCAGCAGCGTGGCCTCACAGGGCTACTTAAAACATGCAACTAATGAAAAACTGTTTTTT. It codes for CASSVASQGYLKHATNEKLFF.

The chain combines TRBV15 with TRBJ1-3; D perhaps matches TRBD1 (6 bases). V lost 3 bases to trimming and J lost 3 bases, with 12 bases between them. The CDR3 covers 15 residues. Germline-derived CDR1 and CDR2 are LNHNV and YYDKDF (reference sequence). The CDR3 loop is CATSSEQGFGNTIYF. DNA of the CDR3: TGTGCCACCAGCAGCGAACAGGGTTTTGGAAACACCATATATTTT.

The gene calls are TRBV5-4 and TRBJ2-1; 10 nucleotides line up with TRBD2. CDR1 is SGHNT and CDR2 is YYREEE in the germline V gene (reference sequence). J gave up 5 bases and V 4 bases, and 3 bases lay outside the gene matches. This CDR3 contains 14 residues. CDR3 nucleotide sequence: TGTGCCAGCAGCAGGACTAGCGGCAACAATGAGCAGTTCTTC. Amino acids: CASSRTSGNNEQFF.

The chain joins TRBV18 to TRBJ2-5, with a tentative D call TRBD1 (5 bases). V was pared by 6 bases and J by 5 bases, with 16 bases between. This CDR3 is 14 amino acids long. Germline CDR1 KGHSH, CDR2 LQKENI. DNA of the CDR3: TGTGCCAGCTCCCTTGACAGTGCCACGGAGACCCAGTACTTC. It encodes CASSLDSATETQYF.

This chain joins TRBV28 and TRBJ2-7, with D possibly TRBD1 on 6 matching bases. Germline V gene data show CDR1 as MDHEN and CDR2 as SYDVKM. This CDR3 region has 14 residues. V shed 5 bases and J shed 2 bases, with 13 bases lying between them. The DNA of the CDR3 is TGTGCCAGCAGTCCCAGGGGCCGTACCTACGAGCAGTACTTC. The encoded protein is CASSPRGRTYEQYF.

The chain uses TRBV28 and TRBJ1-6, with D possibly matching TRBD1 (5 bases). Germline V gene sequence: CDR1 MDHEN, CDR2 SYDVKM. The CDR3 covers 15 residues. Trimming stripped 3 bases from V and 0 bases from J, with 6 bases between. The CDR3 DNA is TGTGCCAGCAGTTTGACAGTCTCCTATAATTCACCCCTCCACTTT. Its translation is CASSLTVSYNSPLHF. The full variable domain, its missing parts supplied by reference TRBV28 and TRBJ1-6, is DVKVTQSSRYLVKRTGEKVFLECVQDMDHENMFWYRQDPGLGLRLIYFSYDVKMKEKGDIPEGYSVSREKKERFSLILESASTNQTSMYLCASSLTVSYNSPLHFGNGTRLTVT.

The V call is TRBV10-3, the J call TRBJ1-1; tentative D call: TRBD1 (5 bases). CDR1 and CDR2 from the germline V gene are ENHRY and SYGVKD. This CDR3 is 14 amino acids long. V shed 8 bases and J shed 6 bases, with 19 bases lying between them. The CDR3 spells CAIGSRRGKAEAFF. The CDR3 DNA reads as TGTGCCATCGGCTCCCGAAGGGGAAAGGCTGAAGCTTTCTTT.

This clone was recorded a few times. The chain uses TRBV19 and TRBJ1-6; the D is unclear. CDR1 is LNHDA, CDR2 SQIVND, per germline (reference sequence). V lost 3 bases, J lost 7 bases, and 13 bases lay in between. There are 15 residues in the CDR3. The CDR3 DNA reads TGTGCCAGTAGTATGTCGCGGGAAGTAAATTCACCCCTCCACTTT. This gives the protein CASSMSREVNSPLHF.

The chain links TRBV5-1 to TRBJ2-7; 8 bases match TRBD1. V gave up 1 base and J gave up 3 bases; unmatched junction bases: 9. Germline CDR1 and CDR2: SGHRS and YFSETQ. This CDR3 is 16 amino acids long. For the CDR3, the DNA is TGCGCCAGCAGCTTGTCGGCGACAGGGGCGTTCTACGAGCAGTACTTC. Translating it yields CASSLSATGAFYEQYF.

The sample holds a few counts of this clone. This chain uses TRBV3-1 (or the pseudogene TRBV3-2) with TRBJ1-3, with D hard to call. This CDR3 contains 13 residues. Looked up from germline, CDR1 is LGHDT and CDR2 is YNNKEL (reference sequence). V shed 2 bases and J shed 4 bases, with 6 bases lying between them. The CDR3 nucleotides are TGTGCCAGCAGCCAATACTCGGGAAACACCATATATTTT. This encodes CASSQYSGNTIYF.